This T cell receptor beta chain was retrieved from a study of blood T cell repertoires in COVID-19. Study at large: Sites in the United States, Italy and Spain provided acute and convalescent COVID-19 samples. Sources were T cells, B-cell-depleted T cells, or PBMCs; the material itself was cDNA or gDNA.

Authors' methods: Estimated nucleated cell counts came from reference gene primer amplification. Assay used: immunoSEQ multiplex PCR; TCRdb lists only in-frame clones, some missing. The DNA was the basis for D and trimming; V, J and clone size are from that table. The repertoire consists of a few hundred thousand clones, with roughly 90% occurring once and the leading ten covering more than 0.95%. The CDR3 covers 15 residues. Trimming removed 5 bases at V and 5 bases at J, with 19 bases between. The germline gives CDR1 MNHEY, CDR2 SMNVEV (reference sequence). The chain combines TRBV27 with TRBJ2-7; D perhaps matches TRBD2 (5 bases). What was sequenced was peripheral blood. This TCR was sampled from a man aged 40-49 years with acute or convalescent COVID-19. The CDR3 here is CASSPRGLGVHEQYF. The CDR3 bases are TGTGCCAGCAGTCCCCGAGGGTTGGGAGTCCACGAGCAGTACTTC.